Listed here are 3 T cell receptor beta chains from one sample, sequenced in a study of blood T cell repertoires in COVID-19. Data came from immunoSEQ multiplex PCR; TCRdb stores just in-frame clones and leaves some out. The sample includes some 60,000 clones, 80% of them seen just once. The source material was peripheral blood. Receptors originate from a man in his 60s with acute or convalescent COVID-19.

This rearrangement joins TRBV5-4 to TRBJ1-1; no clear D gene. This CDR3 region has 11 residues. V gave up 3 bases and J gave up 3 bases, with 3 bases separating them. Germline V gene sequence: CDR1 SGHNT, CDR2 YYREEE (reference sequence). CDR3 coding DNA: TGTGCCAGCAGCTCAGACACTGAAGCTTTCTTT. Translating it yields CASSSDTEAFF.

This chain links TRBV4-1 with TRBJ1-2; the match to TRBD1 covers 8 bases. V was clipped by 0 bases and J by 3 bases; unmatched bases: 6. Germline CDR1 MGHRA, CDR2 YSYEKL. The CDR3 sequence is 16 residues long. The CDR3, as DNA: TGCGCCAGCAGCCAAGAAGGCGCAGGGGGCCACTATGGCTACACCTTC. It is translated as CASSQEGAGGHYGYTF.

The chain carries TRBV18 and TRBJ1-1, with TRBD1 matching 11 bases. V was clipped by 3 bases and J by 5 bases; unmatched bases: 2. This CDR3 region has 14 residues. From germline, CDR1 is KGHSH and CDR2 LQKENI. CDR3 protein: CASSPGTGGTEAFF. The CDR3, as DNA: TGTGCCAGCTCACCCGGGACAGGGGGGACTGAAGCTTTCTTT.